Listed below are T cell receptor beta chains from one sample, sequenced in a study of blood T cell repertoires in COVID-19. Sequenced by immunoSEQ multiplex PCR; TCRdb stores in-frame clones only, minus some. The table shows 150,000 to 200,000 clones, with almost 85% occurring only once. Sample: peripheral blood. All receptors derive from a woman of 80 years or more with acute or convalescent COVID-19. Both conserved end residues are part of each CDR3. A D gene is named only where the DNA matches it firmly. Size tells how often a clone was seen (once, few, many) or the class of an expanded clone, and some rows leave it out.

j_call | d_call | clone_size | v_call | cdr3_nt | cdr3_aa
TRBJ2-3 | NA | NA | TRBV3-1/TRBV3-2 | TGTGCCAGCAGCCTTCGGAGCATGGGAGATACGCAGTATTTT | CASSLRSMGDTQYF
TRBJ2-7 | TRBD1 | NA | TRBV27 | TGTGCCAGCAGTAGAAGACAGGGCACCTACGAGCAGTACTTC | CASSRRQGTYEQYF
TRBJ2-2 | TRBD2 | NA | TRBV19 | TGTGCCAGTAGTATAGCCGGGAGGGCGAACACCGGGGAGCTGTTTTTT | CASSIAGRANTGELFF
TRBJ2-1 | TRBD2 | NA | TRBV7-9 | TGTGCCACCGAGCTAGCGGGAGGAATCAGGGAGCAGTTCTTC | CATELAGGIREQFF
TRBJ2-7 | TRBD2 | NA | TRBV6-2/TRBV6-3 | TGTGCCAGCAGTTACGGGCTAGCGGGAAGCGCCCAATCCTACGAGCAGTACTTC | CASSYGLAGSAQSYEQYF
TRBJ1-5 | TRBD1 | NA | TRBV30 | TGTGCCTGGAGTACAGGGGCCAATCAGCCCCAGCATTTT | CAWSTGANQPQHF
TRBJ2-1 | NA | NA | TRBV6-6 | TGTGCCAGCAGTTACGGCGGGGGCCCGTACAATGAGCAGTTCTTC | CASSYGGGPYNEQFF
TRBJ2-2 | TRBD2 | once | TRBV7-9 | TGTGCCAGCAGCTCTAGAGGGACTAGCGGGAGCACCGGGGAGCTGTTTTTT | CASSSRGTSGSTGELFF
TRBJ2-3 | TRBD2 | NA | TRBV5-1 | TGCGCCAGCAGCTTGTTAGTAGCGGGGACCACAGATACGCAGTATTTT | CASSLLVAGTTDTQYF
TRBJ2-1 | TRBD1 | NA | TRBV18 | TGTGCCAGCTCACCAGGGACAGGGCACAATGAGCAGTTCTTC | CASSPGTGHNEQFF
TRBJ2-3 | TRBD2 | NA | TRBV5-1 | TGCGCCAGCAGCTTGGCGGCTAGCGGGAGGTCAGATACGCAGTATTTT | CASSLAASGRSDTQYF
TRBJ2-1 | NA | NA | TRBV27 | TGTGCCAGCAGTTTACAACCGCTAGAAGGCACCTACAATGAGCAGTTCTTC | CASSLQPLEGTYNEQFF
TRBJ2-7 | NA | NA | TRBV3-1/TRBV3-2 | TGTGCCAGCAGCCAAGCGCGACTCGCTACGTCCTACGAGCAGTACTTC | CASSQARLATSYEQYF
TRBJ2-5 | NA | NA | TRBV19 | TGTGCCAGTAGTTTAGGGACACTGGAGACCCAGTACTTC | CASSLGTLETQYF
TRBJ1-5 | NA | NA | TRBV28 | TGTGCCAGCAGGGGCCGGATAGCGGGCAATCAGCCCCAGCATTTT | CASRGRIAGNQPQHF
TRBJ1-2 | TRBD1 | NA | TRBV5-1 | TGTGCCAGCAGCTTGGGGGAGTCAGGACAGGGGGCGAGAGGCTACACCTTC | CASSLGESGQGARGYTF
TRBJ2-1 | TRBD2 | NA | TRBV29-1 | TGCAGCGTTGTGCAGCGGGAGGGCCGGAATGAGCAGTTCTTC | CSVVQREGRNEQFF
TRBJ1-2 | TRBD1 | once | TRBV3-1/TRBV3-2 | TGTGCCAGCAGCCCCCGCGGGACAGAGATATATGGCTACACCTTC | CASSPRGTEIYGYTF
TRBJ1-5 | NA | NA | TRBV7-2 | TGTGCCAGCAGCTTAGGGCAGGGCAGTCAGCCCCAGCATTTT | CASSLGQGSQPQHF
TRBJ1-1 | NA | NA | TRBV12-3/TRBV12-4 | TGTGCCAGCAGTTTAGCGGCAGGGGAAGCTTTCTTT | CASSLAAGEAFF
TRBJ2-1 | TRBD2 | once | TRBV4-3 | TGCGCCAGCAGTACGGGAGGCGGGAGATGGGGGTACAATGAGCAGTTCTTC | CASSTGGGRWGYNEQFF
TRBJ2-1 | TRBD2 | NA | TRBV7-8 | TGTGCCAGCAGCTTAGTTACACTAGCGGACAATGAGCAGTTCTTC | CASSLVTLADNEQFF
TRBJ2-7 | NA | NA | TRBV10-1 | TGCGCCAGCAGTGAGTCGGGGCGAGCGGGCGAGCAGTACTTC | CASSESGRAGEQYF
TRBJ1-4 | TRBD1 | NA | TRBV14 | TGTGCCAGCAGCCCCATACCACCGGGACAGGGGGCGCGTGAAAAACTGTTTTTT | CASSPIPPGQGAREKLFF
TRBJ2-3 | TRBD1 | NA | TRBV19 | TGTGCCAGCTCACCGGGACAGGGATTCACAGATACGCAGTATTTT | CASSPGQGFTDTQYF
TRBJ1-1 | NA | NA | TRBV6-6 | TGTGCCAGCAGCCAAACGGGATCCATGAACACTGAAGCTTTCTTT | CASSQTGSMNTEAFF